A selection of T cell receptor beta chains follows, all from one sample in a study of cytomegalovirus exposure and HLA in healthy donors. Method: immunoSEQ multiplex PCR; TCRdb's copy keeps in-frame clones and lacks some. The table shows 180,000 or so clones, with about two thirds occurring only once. The specimen was PBMCs. The receptors come from a human donor in good health. The CDR3 runs from the conserved cysteine through the conserved F or W. D genes are given only for firm matches. Clone size, where shown, is once, few, many, or a class for clones that have expanded.

v_call	d_call	j_call	clone_size	cdr3_aa	cdr3_nt
TRBV5-4	NA	TRBJ2-7	few	CASSWGLEQYF	TGTGCCAGCAGTTGGGGCCTTGAGCAGTACTTC
TRBV10-3	NA	TRBJ1-5	NA	CATGDSTYSNQPQHF	TGTGCCACGGGAGACAGCACGTATAGCAATCAGCCCCAGCATTTT
TRBV4-3	TRBD1	TRBJ1-2	few	CASSQEGQGMDYGYTF	TGCGCCAGCAGCCAAGAGGGACAGGGAATGGACTATGGCTACACCTTC
TRBV7-9	TRBD1	TRBJ1-5	NA	CASSSDREENQPQHF	TGTGCCAGCAGCAGCGACAGGGAAGAAAATCAGCCCCAGCATTTT
TRBV11-3	TRBD1	TRBJ2-4	NA	CASSSKEDRGRNIQYF	TGTGCCAGCAGCTCAAAAGAGGACAGGGGGAGAAACATTCAGTACTTC
TRBV18	NA	TRBJ1-5	NA	CASSPESNQPQHF	TGTGCCAGCTCACCCGAGAGCAATCAGCCCCAGCATTTT
TRBV7-9	NA	TRBJ2-3	NA	CASSSTRSGTDTQYF	TGTGCCAGCAGCTCAACTAGGAGTGGCACAGATACGCAGTATTTT
TRBV5-5	NA	TRBJ2-1	NA	CASSSTGYNEQFF	TGTGCCAGCAGCAGCACGGGATACAATGAGCAGTTCTTC
TRBV7-3	TRBD1	TRBJ2-5	NA	CASSARTGRETQYF	TGTGCCAGCAGCGCGCGGACAGGGAGGGAGACCCAGTACTTC
TRBV7-2	NA	TRBJ2-7	NA	CASSSYRDEQYF	TGTGCCAGCAGCTCGTACAGGGACGAGCAGTACTTC
TRBV30	NA	TRBJ2-3	NA	CAWKGDGGPTDTQYF	TGTGCCTGGAAAGGGGACGGGGGGCCCACAGATACGCAGTATTTT